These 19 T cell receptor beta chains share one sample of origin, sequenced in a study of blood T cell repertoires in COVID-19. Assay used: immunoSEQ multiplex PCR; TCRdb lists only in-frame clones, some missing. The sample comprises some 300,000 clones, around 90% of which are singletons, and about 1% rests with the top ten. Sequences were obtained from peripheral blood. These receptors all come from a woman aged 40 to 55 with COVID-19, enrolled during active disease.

The CDR3 DNA reads as TGTGCCAGCGTGTCGGGGACTGGAAACACCATATATTTT. This codes for CASVSGTGNTIYF. The V call is TRBV18, the J call TRBJ1-3; D gene unclear. CDR1 KGHSH and CDR2 LQKENI come from the germline V gene. The CDR3 covers 13 residues. Trimming took off 8 bases at V and 2 bases at J, with 10 bases between the two ends.

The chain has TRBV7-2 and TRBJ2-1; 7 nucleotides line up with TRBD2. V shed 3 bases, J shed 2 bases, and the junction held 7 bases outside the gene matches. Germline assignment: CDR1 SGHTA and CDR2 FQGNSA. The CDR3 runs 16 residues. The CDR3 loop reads CASSLRAAGAYNEQFF. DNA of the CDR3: TGTGCCAGCAGCTTGAGAGCGGCGGGAGCCTACAATGAGCAGTTCTTC.

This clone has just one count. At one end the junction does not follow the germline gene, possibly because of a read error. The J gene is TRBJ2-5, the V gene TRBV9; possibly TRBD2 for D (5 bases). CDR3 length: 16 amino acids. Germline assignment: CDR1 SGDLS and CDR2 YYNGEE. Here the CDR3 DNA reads TGTGCCAGCAGCGTAGGACCCTCAGCGGCCGAAGAAACCCAGTACTTC. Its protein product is CASSVGPSAAEETQYF.

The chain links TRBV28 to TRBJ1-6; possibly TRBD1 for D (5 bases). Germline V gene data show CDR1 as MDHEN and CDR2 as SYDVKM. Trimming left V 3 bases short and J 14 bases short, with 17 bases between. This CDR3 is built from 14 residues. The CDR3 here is CASSLRQGVSALHF. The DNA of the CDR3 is TGTGCCAGCAGTTTGAGGCAAGGGGTTTCGGCCCTCCACTTT.

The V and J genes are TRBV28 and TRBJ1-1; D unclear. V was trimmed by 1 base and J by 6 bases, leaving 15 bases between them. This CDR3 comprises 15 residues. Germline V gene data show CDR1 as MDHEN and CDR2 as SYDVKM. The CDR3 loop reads CASSLFPGTGSEAFF. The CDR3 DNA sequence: TGTGCCAGCAGTTTATTTCCAGGAACGGGATCTGAAGCTTTCTTT.

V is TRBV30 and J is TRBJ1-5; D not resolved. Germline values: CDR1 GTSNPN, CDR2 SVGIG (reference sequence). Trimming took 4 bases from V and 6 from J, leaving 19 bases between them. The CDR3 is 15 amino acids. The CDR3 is CAWTNKRRVSQPQHF. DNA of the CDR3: TGTGCCTGGACCAATAAACGCCGCGTAAGTCAGCCCCAGCATTTT.

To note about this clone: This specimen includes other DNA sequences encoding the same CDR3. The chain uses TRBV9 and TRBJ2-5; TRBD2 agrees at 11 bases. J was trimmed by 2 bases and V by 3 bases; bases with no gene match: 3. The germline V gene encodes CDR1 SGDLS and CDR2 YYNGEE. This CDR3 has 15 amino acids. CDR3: CASSGRLAGQETQYF. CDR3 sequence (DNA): TGTGCCAGCAGCGGCCGACTAGCGGGGCAAGAGACCCAGTACTTC. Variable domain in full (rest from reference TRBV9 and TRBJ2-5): DSGVTQTPKHLITATGQRVTLRCSPRSGDLSVYWYQQSLDQGLQFLIQYYNGEERAKGNILERFSAQQFPDLHSELNLSSLELGDSALYFCASSGRLAGQETQYFGPGTRLLVL.

The CDR3 reads CASSIGQGGTGELFF. The CDR3 nucleotides are TGTGCCAGTAGTATCGGGCAGGGGGGCACCGGGGAGCTGTTTTTT. The chain joins TRBV19 to TRBJ2-2, with D possibly TRBD1 on 7 matching bases. Germline CDR1 is LNHDA and CDR2 is SQIVND (reference sequence). The length of the CDR3 is 15 residues. V was cut by 3 bases and J by 4 bases, with 12 bases left in between.

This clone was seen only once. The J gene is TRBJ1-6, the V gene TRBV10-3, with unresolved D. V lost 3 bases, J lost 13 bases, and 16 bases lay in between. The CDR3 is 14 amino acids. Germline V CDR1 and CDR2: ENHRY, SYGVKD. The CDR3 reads CAISDSSHIHPLHF. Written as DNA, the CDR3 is TGTGCCATCAGTGATTCCTCCCACATTCACCCCCTCCACTTT.

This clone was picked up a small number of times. For the CDR3, the DNA is TGCGCCAGCAGCCCCCGACGGGATAATTCACCCCTCCACTTT. It yields the protein CASSPRRDNSPLHF. This rearrangement joins TRBV4-1 to TRBJ1-6; D not resolved. V lost 4 bases and J 5 bases, leaving 9 bases between the germline ends. The CDR3 totals 14 residues. CDR1 is MGHRA and CDR2 is YSYEKL in the germline V gene.

The CDR3 DNA follows: TGCAGCGTTGGGAGCAACCTTGGGGGGGCTTTCTTT. This sequence encodes CSVGSNLGGAFF. This chain uses TRBV29-1 with TRBJ1-1, with D possibly matching TRBD1 (5 bases). This CDR3 spans 12 amino acids. Germline V gives CDR1 SQVTM, CDR2 ANQGSEA. V lost 4 bases and J 11 bases, leaving 17 bases between the germline ends. The full variable domain, its missing parts supplied by reference TRBV29-1 and TRBJ1-1, is SAVISQKPSRDICQRGTSLTIQCQVDSQVTMMFWYRQQPGQSLTLIATANQGSEATYESGFVIDKFPISRPNLTFSTLTVSNMSPEDSSIYLCSVGSNLGGAFFGQGTRLTVV.

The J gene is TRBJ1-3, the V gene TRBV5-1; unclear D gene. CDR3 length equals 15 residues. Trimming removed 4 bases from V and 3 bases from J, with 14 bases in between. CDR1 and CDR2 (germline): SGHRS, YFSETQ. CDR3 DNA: TGCGCCAGCAGCACGGCCGGAGCAGATGGAAACACCATATATTTT. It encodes CASSTAGADGNTIYF.

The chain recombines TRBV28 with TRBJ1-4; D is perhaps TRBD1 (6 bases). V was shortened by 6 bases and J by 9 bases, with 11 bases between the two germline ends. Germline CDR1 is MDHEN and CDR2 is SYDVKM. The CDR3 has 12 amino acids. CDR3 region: CASRTGTKKLFF. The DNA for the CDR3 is TGTGCCAGCAGAACCGGGACAAAAAAACTGTTTTTT.

The CDR3 DNA reads as TGTGCCAGCGGGACAGGGGGGTACGAGCAGTACTTC. Its protein product is CASGTGGYEQYF. The chain employs TRBV28 and TRBJ2-7; 11 positions agree with TRBD1. Germline V gene sequence: CDR1 MDHEN, CDR2 SYDVKM. The CDR3 sequence is 12 residues long. V lost 8 bases, J lost 4 bases, and 1 base stayed unmatched.

CDR3 region: CAISEMREGADTQYF. The CDR3 nucleotides are TGTGCCATCAGTGAGATGCGGGAGGGGGCAGATACGCAGTATTTT. The gene calls are TRBV10-3 and TRBJ2-3; 9 bases are shared with TRBD2. After removal of 2 bases from V and 4 bases from J, the junction contained 4 bases not matched to a gene. The CDR3 has 15 residues. The V gene's germline CDR1 is ENHRY and CDR2 SYGVKD.

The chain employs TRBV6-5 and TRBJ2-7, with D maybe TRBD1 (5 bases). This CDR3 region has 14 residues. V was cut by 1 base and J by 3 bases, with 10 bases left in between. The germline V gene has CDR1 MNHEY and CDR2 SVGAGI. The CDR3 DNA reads TGTGCCAGCAGTTACTGGCAGGGAAGCTACGAGCAGTACTTC. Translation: CASSYWQGSYEQYF.

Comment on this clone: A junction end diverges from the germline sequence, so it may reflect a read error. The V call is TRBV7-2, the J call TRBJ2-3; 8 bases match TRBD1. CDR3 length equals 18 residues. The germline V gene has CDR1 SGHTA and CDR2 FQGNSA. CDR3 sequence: CASSLGTGAVSSTDTQYF. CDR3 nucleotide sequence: TGTGCCAGCAGTTTAGGGACAGGAGCCGTCTCTAGCACAGATACGCAGTATTTT.

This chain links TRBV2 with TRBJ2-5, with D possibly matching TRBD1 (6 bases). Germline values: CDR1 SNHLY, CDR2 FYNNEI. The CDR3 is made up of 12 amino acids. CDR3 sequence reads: CAGGSGQETQYF. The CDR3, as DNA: TGTGCAGGGGGAAGCGGCCAAGAGACCCAGTACTTC.

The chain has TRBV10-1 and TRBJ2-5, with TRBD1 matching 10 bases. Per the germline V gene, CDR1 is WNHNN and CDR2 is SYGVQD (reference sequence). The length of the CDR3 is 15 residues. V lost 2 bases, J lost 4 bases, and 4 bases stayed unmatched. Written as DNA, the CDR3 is TGCGCCAGCAGTGAGCCCGGACAGGGGGTAGAGACCCAGTACTTC. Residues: CASSEPGQGVETQYF.